A selection of T cell receptor beta chains follows, all from one sample in a study of cytomegalovirus exposure and HLA in healthy donors. The method was immunoSEQ multiplex PCR; TCRdb's version includes in-frame clones alone and lacks a portion of them. The data show under 150,000 clones, 90% to 95% seen once. Sequenced material: PBMCs. Source of these receptors: a man aged 18 to 35 in good health and CMV-seronegative. Both conserved end residues are part of each CDR3. Fields, in order: V gene, J gene, clone size, D gene, CDR3 protein, CDR3 DNA. A D gene is named only where the DNA matches it firmly. Where a row states a size, it is once, few, many or the class of an expanded clone; other rows omit it.

>TRBV14|TRBJ1-6|NA|NA
CASSYRESSYNSPLHF
TGTGCCAGCAGCTACAGGGAAAGCTCCTATAATTCACCCCTCCACTTT
>TRBV2|TRBJ2-4|few|NA
CASSEQGQNIQYF
TGTGCCAGCAGTGAACAGGGCCAAAACATTCAGTACTTC
>TRBV4-1|TRBJ1-1|NA|NA
CASSQGLLNTEAFF
TGCGCCAGCAGCCAAGGACTTTTGAACACTGAAGCTTTCTTT
>TRBV11-2|TRBJ2-1|NA|TRBD1
CASSEQGASYNEQFF
TGTGCCAGCAGCGAACAGGGGGCGTCCTACAATGAGCAGTTCTTC
>TRBV6-5|TRBJ2-5|once|NA
CASSYSTQRLETQYF
TGTGCCAGCAGTTACTCGACACAGCGGTTGGAGACCCAGTACTTC
>TRBV27|TRBJ1-2|NA|NA
CASSFSGAPNYGYTF
TGTGCCAGCAGTTTCTCAGGGGCTCCTAACTATGGCTACACCTTC
>TRBV6-1|TRBJ1-5|NA|NA
CASRTQIWGNQPQHF
TGTGCCAGCCGAACACAGATCTGGGGCAATCAGCCCCAGCATTTT
>TRBV7-2|TRBJ1-2|NA|TRBD1
CASSRQGANYGYTF
TGTGCCAGCAGCCGACAGGGAGCAAACTATGGCTACACCTTC
>TRBV7-2|TRBJ1-5|NA|NA
CASSLTLPGNQPQHF
TGTGCCAGCAGCTTAACCCTCCCAGGCAATCAGCCCCAGCATTTT
>TRBV7-2|TRBJ1-5|NA|NA
CASSLRGEQPQHF
TGTGCCAGCAGCTTACGGGGGGAGCAGCCCCAGCATTTT
>TRBV6-5|TRBJ1-2|NA|NA
CATSGVGGYTF
TGTGCCACCTCGGGGGTGGGTGGCTACACCTTC
>TRBV5-1|TRBJ2-2|NA|NA
CASSLGNGELFF
TGCGCCAGCAGCTTGGGTAACGGGGAGCTGTTTTTT
>TRBV19|TRBJ1-5|NA|TRBD1
CASSIGGQGARQPQHF
TGTGCCAGTAGTATAGGGGGACAGGGGGCACGGCAGCCCCAGCATTTT
>TRBV5-1|TRBJ1-3|NA|NA
CASSARAMSGNTIYF
TGCGCCAGCAGCGCGAGGGCTATGAGTGGAAACACCATATATTTT
>TRBV11-3|TRBJ2-2|NA|TRBD2
CASSPRTSGLSGELFF
TGTGCCAGCAGCCCACGGACTAGCGGGTTATCCGGGGAGCTGTTTTTT
>TRBV28|TRBJ2-2|once|TRBD1
CASAWGQYTGELFF
TGTGCCAGCGCCTGGGGACAGTACACCGGGGAGCTGTTTTTT
>TRBV4-1|TRBJ2-1|once|TRBD2
CASSPPGGNYNEQFF
TGCGCCAGCAGCCCGCCCGGGGGGAACTACAATGAGCAGTTCTTC
>TRBV11-1|TRBJ2-1|once|NA
CASSLSTYNEQFF
TGTGCCAGCAGCTTGTCTACCTACAATGAGCAGTTCTTC
>TRBV7-8|TRBJ1-3|NA|TRBD1
CASSSNGQGANGNTIYF
TGTGCCAGCAGCTCAAACGGACAGGGGGCGAATGGAAACACCATATATTTT
>TRBV9|TRBJ1-6|NA|TRBD1
CASSETGNEDSPLHF
TGTGCCAGCAGCGAGACAGGGAATGAGGATTCACCCCTCCACTTT
>TRBV9|TRBJ2-1|NA|TRBD1
CASSVGTAHSEQFF
TGTGCCAGCAGCGTTGGGACAGCTCATAGTGAGCAGTTCTTC
>TRBV25-1|TRBJ1-4|many|NA
CASSESGRGEKLFF
TGTGCCAGCAGTGAATCTGGGAGGGGGGAAAAACTGTTTTTT
>TRBV28|TRBJ2-4|NA|NA
CASRLTDPLAKNIQYF
TGTGCCAGCAGACTGACAGATCCACTAGCCAAAAACATTCAGTACTTC
>TRBV28|TRBJ2-1|NA|TRBD2
CASELAGSSYNEQFF
TGTGCCAGCGAACTAGCGGGGAGCTCCTACAATGAGCAGTTCTTC
>TRBV28|TRBJ1-1|NA|NA
CASSYENRAFTEAFF
TGTGCCAGCTCCTATGAAAACAGGGCGTTCACTGAAGCTTTCTTT
>TRBV5-1|TRBJ2-7|NA|TRBD1
CASSLWTGSSYEQYF
TGCGCCAGTTCACTATGGACAGGGAGCTCCTACGAGCAGTACTTC
>TRBV7-2|TRBJ1-6|NA|NA
CASSLVRPDSPLHF
TGTGCCAGCAGCTTAGTGCGCCCGGATTCACCCCTCCACTTT
>TRBV5-1|TRBJ1-1|NA|TRBD1
CASSSLTGERAEAFF
TGCGCCAGCAGCTCTCTAACAGGGGAGAGGGCTGAAGCTTTCTTT
>TRBV11-2|TRBJ2-1|few|TRBD2
CASSLGWGTRGNEQFF
TGTGCCAGCAGCTTAGGGTGGGGGACTAGGGGCAATGAGCAGTTCTTC
>TRBV5-6|TRBJ2-3|NA|NA
CASSRMTGTDTQYF
TGTGCCAGCAGCAGAATGACAGGCACAGATACGCAGTATTTT
>TRBV2|TRBJ1-1|NA|NA
CASSEMRGWAEAFF
TGTGCCAGCAGTGAGATGCGGGGGTGGGCAGAAGCTTTCTTT
>TRBV28|TRBJ2-1|NA|NA
CASTNLVGGSPGAYNEQFF
TGTGCCAGCACCAACCTAGTGGGCGGGTCCCCCGGGGCCTACAATGAGCAGTTCTTC
>TRBV7-9|TRBJ1-6|NA|TRBD1
CASSRLRTGRYSPLHF
TGTGCCAGCAGCCGACTGAGGACAGGGAGATATTCACCCCTCCACTTT
>TRBV6-1|TRBJ2-3|NA|TRBD2
CASSEVWLAGKDTQYF
TGTGCCAGCAGTGAAGTCTGGCTAGCGGGGAAAGATACGCAGTATTTT
>TRBV9|TRBJ1-5|NA|NA
CASSVGEGLGNQPQHF
TGTGCCAGCAGCGTAGGGGAGGGGTTGGGCAATCAGCCCCAGCATTTT
>TRBV7-8|TRBJ2-1|NA|NA
CASVQLGGTGDNEQFF
TGTGCCAGCGTCCAGCTCGGGGGGACAGGAGATAATGAGCAGTTCTTC
>TRBV27|TRBJ1-2|NA|TRBD1
CASSVDRGVGYTF
TGTGCCAGCAGTGTCGACAGGGGGGTCGGCTACACCTTC
>TRBV9|TRBJ1-2|NA|TRBD1
CASSGQPYGYTF
TGTGCCAGCTCGGGACAGCCCTATGGCTACACCTTC
>TRBV9|TRBJ2-3|NA|TRBD1
CASSVGTGRLSTDTQYF
TGTGCCAGCAGCGTAGGGACAGGGAGACTGAGCACAGATACGCAGTATTTT
>TRBV5-8|TRBJ2-1|NA|NA
CASSSFDSSYNEQFF
TGTGCCAGCAGCTCTTTTGACAGCTCCTACAATGAGCAGTTCTTC
>TRBV30|TRBJ2-7|NA|TRBD1
CAWGTESSYEQYF
TGTGCCTGGGGGACAGAAAGCTCCTACGAGCAGTACTTC
>TRBV30|TRBJ1-3|once|NA
CAWSVPGHGWNTIYF
TGTGCCTGGAGTGTACCGGGACACGGTTGGAACACCATATATTTT
>TRBV7-9|TRBJ1-1|NA|TRBD1
CASSLEQGATEAFF
TGTGCCAGCAGCTTAGAACAGGGGGCCACTGAAGCTTTCTTT
>TRBV7-9|TRBJ1-1|NA|NA
CASTVSGGISEAFF
TGTGCCAGCACTGTGTCGGGGGGGATTTCTGAAGCTTTCTTT